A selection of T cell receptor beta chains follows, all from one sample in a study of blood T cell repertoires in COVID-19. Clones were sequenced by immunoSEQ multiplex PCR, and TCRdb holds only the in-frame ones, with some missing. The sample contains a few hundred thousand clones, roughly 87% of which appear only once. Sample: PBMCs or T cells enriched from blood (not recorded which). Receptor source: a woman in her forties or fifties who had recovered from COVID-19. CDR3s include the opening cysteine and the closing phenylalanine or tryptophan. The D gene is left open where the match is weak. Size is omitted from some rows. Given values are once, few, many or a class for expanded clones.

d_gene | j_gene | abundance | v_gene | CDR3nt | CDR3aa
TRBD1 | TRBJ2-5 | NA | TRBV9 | TGTGCCAGCAGCTCCCGGCAGGGGGCGAGGGAGACCCAGTACTTC | CASSSRQGARETQYF
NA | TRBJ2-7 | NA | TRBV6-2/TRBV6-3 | TGTGCCAGCAGTTACGCAGAATACGAGCAGTACTTC | CASSYAEYEQYF
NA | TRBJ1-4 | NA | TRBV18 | TGTGCCAGCTCACCACGGACAGCCTGGGATGAAAAACTGTTTTTT | CASSPRTAWDEKLFF
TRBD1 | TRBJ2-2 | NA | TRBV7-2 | TGTGCCAGCAGCTTGACAGGGCCCACCGGGGAGCTGTTTTTT | CASSLTGPTGELFF
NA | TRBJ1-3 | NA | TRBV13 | TGTGCCAGCAGCTTATCGCGCCGACAAGGAAACACCATATATTTT | CASSLSRRQGNTIYF
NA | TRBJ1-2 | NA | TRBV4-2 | TGTGCCAGCAGCCACCCCAAAGGAACAGGGAACTATGGCTACACCTTC | CASSHPKGTGNYGYTF
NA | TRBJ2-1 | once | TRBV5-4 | TGTGCCAGCGCCGCCCTTAATGGTTCGGGGGAGCAGTTCTTC | CASAALNGSGEQFF
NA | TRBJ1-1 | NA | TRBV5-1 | TGCGCCAGCAGCCCGGACAGAGTCACTGAAGCTTTCTTT | CASSPDRVTEAFF
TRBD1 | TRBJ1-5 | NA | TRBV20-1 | TGCAGTGCTAGTTCCGACAGGGATAATCAGCCCCAGCATTTT | CSASSDRDNQPQHF
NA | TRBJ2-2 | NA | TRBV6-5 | TGTGCCAGCAGCCCCGGACAGCCGAACACCGGGGAGCTGTTTTTT | CASSPGQPNTGELFF
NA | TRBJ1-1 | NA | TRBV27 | TGTGCCAGCAGACCTTCTCCGGGGAACACTGAAGCTTTCTTT | CASRPSPGNTEAFF
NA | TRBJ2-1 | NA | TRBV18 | TGTGCCAGCTCACCCCCACAGGGGGAGGGATCCTACAATGAGCAGTTCTTC | CASSPPQGEGSYNEQFF
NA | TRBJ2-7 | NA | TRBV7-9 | TGTGCCAGCAGCTTAGGGTATTCGGGGTTGTTTCCTATCTCCTACGAGCAGTACTTC | CASSLGYSGLFPISYEQYF
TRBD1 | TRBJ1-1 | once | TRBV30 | TGTGCCTGGAGTCCACCCTCCTACAGGGGTTTAGCTTTCTTT | CAWSPPSYRGLAFF
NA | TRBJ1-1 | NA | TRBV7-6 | TGTGCCAGCAGCCCGACAGGAGTGGACACTGAAGCTTTCTTT | CASSPTGVDTEAFF
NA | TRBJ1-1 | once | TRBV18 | TGTGCCAGCTCAGGGATTGAAGGGGCTGAAGCTTTCTTT | CASSGIEGAEAFF
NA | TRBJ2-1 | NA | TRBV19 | TGTGCCAGTAGTATAGGTATCTACAATGAGCAGTTCTTC | CASSIGIYNEQFF
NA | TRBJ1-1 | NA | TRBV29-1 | TGCAGCGTTCTCAGACAGAACACTGAAGCTTTCTTT | CSVLRQNTEAFF
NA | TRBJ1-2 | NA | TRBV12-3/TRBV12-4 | TGTGCCAGCAGTTTGGGCAGTGGGTTTGGCTACACCTTC | CASSLGSGFGYTF
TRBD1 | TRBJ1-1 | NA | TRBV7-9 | TGTGCCAGCAGTCCGTTAAATTGGACAGGCACTCCAAACACTGAAGCTTTCTTT | CASSPLNWTGTPNTEAFF
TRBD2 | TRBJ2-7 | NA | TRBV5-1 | TGCGCCAGCAGCGGACGGGGGGCCTACGAGCAGTACTTC | CASSGRGAYEQYF
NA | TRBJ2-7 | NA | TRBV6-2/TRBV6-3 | TGTGCCAGCAGTTACTCTACTAGTTTGGGCCGCGAGCAGTACTTC | CASSYSTSLGREQYF
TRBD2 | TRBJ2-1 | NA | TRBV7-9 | TGTGCCAGCAGCCCCCCGTTTAGGGGGTTAACTAGCGGAAATGAGCAGTTCTTC | CASSPPFRGLTSGNEQFF
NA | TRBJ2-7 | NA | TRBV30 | TGTGCCTGGAGTGTGCCCCGGGCGGGGAGCTCCTACGAGCAGTACTTC | CAWSVPRAGSSYEQYF
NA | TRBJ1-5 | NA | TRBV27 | TGTGCCAGCAGACTTCAGGGAAGTAACAATCAGCCCCAGCATTTT | CASRLQGSNNQPQHF
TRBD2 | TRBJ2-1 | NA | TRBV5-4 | TGTGCCAGCAGCCCTGGGAGCGGGGGCAGCTTATACAATGAGCAGTTCTTC | CASSPGSGGSLYNEQFF